Presented here are 30 T cell receptor beta chains from one specimen sequenced in a study of patients and donors after allogeneic stem cell transplantation. A single record per CDR3 protein comes from TCRdb applying MiXCR to the RT-PCR reads. The data hold roughly 960,000 distinct CDR3 sequences, with 18% observed a single time. Material for sequencing was blood, either unsorted or a sorted T cell fraction (not recorded which). The receptor set was obtained from a human donor who was either an allogeneic HSCT recipient or a stem cell or donor lymphocyte infusion donor (not recorded which). It is not recorded whose cells these are; they may come from a transplant donor.

The CDR3: CASSIDGLTGELFF. The CDR3 bases are TGTGCCAGTAGTATAGATGGGCTGACCGGGGAGCTGTTTTTT. The chain employs TRBV19 and TRBJ2-2; unclear D gene. The CDR3 runs 14 residues. Trimming took off 0 bases at V and 5 bases at J, with 7 bases between the two ends. The germline V gene has CDR1 LNHDA and CDR2 SQIVND (reference sequence).

This clonotype was recorded a few times. The genes are TRBV29-1 and TRBJ2-1; 9 bases agree with TRBD2. V trimming: 5 bases; J trimming: 3 bases; junction bases outside the gene matches: 5. Germline CDR1 and CDR2: SQVTM and ANQGSEA. There are 14 residues in the CDR3. The chain's CDR3 is CSVSAGGYYNEQFF. CDR3 coding DNA: TGCAGCGTTTCGGCGGGGGGGTACTACAATGAGCAGTTCTTC.

The gene calls are TRBV12-3 or TRBV12-4 and TRBJ1-1; no firm D call. The V and J ends lost 3 bases and 2 bases respectively, with 10 bases between them. This CDR3 has 14 amino acids. The CDR3 sequence is CASSFTDLNTEAFF. The CDR3 region has the DNA TGTGCCAGCAGTTTCACCGATCTCAACACTGAAGCTTTCTTT.

The sample holds a few counts of this clonotype. The V gene is TRBV2, the J gene TRBJ2-3; D tentatively fits TRBD1 or TRBD2 (5 bases each). The CDR3 is 15 amino acids. The germline V gene encodes CDR1 SNHLY and CDR2 FYNNEI. Trimming removed 7 bases at V and 5 bases at J, with 19 bases between. The CDR3 region is CASIVSEVREDTQYF. The CDR3 nucleotides are TGTGCCAGCATAGTTAGCGAGGTCAGGGAAGATACGCAGTATTTT.

This clonotype appeared a few times. This chain uses TRBV4-3 with TRBJ1-1; tentatively, D is TRBD1 (5 bases). CDR3 length equals 16 residues. Trimming took 4 bases from V and 1 from J, leaving 16 bases between them. CDR1 is LGHNA and CDR2 is YSLEER in the germline V gene. The DNA for the CDR3 is TGCGCCAGCAGCCTGGAGAGGGACCTCTGGAACACTGAAGCTTTCTTT. It yields the protein CASSLERDLWNTEAFF.

The chain recombines TRBV6-6 with TRBJ2-3; no clear D gene. The germline CDR1 and CDR2 sequences are MNHNY and SVGAGI (reference sequence). The CDR3 loop spans 12 amino acids. The V end was cut by 7 bases, the J end by 7 bases, with 12 bases between. The CDR3 DNA reads TGTGCCAGCAACTCGAAGGGCTATACGCAGTATTTT. Residues: CASNSKGYTQYF.

The chain joins TRBV30 to TRBJ2-6; 9 positions match TRBD2. The CDR3 contains 16 residues. Unmatched junction bases numbered 5, after V lost 2 bases and J lost 3 bases. CDR1 is GTSNPN and CDR2 is SVGIG in the germline V gene (reference sequence). The CDR3 DNA follows: TGTGCCTGGAGTATCGGACTAGCGAGTGGGGCCAACGTCCTGACTTTC. It yields the protein CAWSIGLASGANVLTF.

This chain connects TRBV5-1 to TRBJ2-4; D uncertain. Trimming pared 3 bases from V and 7 bases from J, leaving 20 bases between. The CDR3 runs to 16 residues. Germline values: CDR1 SGHRS, CDR2 YFSETQ. This CDR3 reads CASSYFGHQLGNIQYF. In DNA, the CDR3 is TGCGCCAGCAGCTATTTTGGCCACCAATTAGGGAACATTCAGTACTTC.

This clonotype was counted between two and nine times. The J gene is TRBJ2-3, the V gene TRBV6-1; TRBD2 matches 9 bases. J lost 1 base, V lost 8 bases, and 7 bases had no gene match. CDR3 length: 15 amino acids. The V gene's germline CDR1 is MNHNS and CDR2 SASEGT. CDR3 DNA sequence: TGTGCCAGCTGCGGGAGGGCCCTGGGCACAGATACGCAGTATTTT. Translating gives CASCGRALGTDTQYF.

The J gene is TRBJ2-7, the V gene TRBV28; D gene ambiguous. With 5 bases removed from V and 0 bases from J, the gap between germline ends came to 11 bases. This CDR3 comprises 14 residues. The germline gives CDR1 MDHEN, CDR2 SYDVKM. The DNA for the CDR3 is TGTGCCAGCAGTCGCACAACCCTCTCCTACGAGCAGTACTTC. This translates into CASSRTTLSYEQYF.

A word on this clonotype: This could be a read error, since a much larger clone is one nucleotide away. Without the conserved terminal phenylalanine or tryptophan, this CDR3 likely stems from a read error. The rearrangement uses TRBV4-3 and TRBJ1-4; D may be TRBD1 (5 bases). This CDR3 spans 14 amino acids. Germline CDR1 is LGHNA and CDR2 is YSLEER. V lost 0 bases to trimming and J lost 8 bases, with 10 bases between them. The CDR3 protein is CASSQEGGVEKLFL. The CDR3 DNA reads TGCGCCAGCAGCCAAGAAGGAGGGGTAGAAAAACTGTTTTTA.

The chain links TRBV5-1 to TRBJ2-3; D call uncertain. Trimming cost V 6 bases and J 3 bases, with 14 bases left between them. This CDR3 is 14 amino acids long. Germline-derived CDR1 and CDR2 are SGHRS and YFSETQ. Written as DNA, the CDR3 is TGCGCCAGCAAATTGGCAGTCAAAACAGATACGCAGTATTTT. This encodes CASKLAVKTDTQYF.

The chain carries TRBV5-1 and TRBJ1-1, with D perhaps TRBD1 (5 bases). V was clipped by 4 bases and J by 6 bases, with 22 bases between them. The CDR3 has 16 amino acids. Germline CDR1 SGHRS, CDR2 YFSETQ. CDR3 amino acids: CASSTGPTRLSSEAFF. In nucleotides, the CDR3 is TGCGCCAGCAGCACGGGACCGACCCGCCTTAGCTCTGAAGCTTTCTTT.

The sample holds many counts of this clonotype. CDR3 nucleotide sequence: TGCAGCGTTGCGGGACTAGCGTCCCCCAATGGTGAGCAGTTCTTC. This sequence encodes CSVAGLASPNGEQFF. The chain joins TRBV29-1 to TRBJ2-1; 10 bases align to TRBD2. V was pared by 4 bases and J by 9 bases, with 12 bases of the junction left unmatched. CDR1 SQVTM and CDR2 ANQGSEA come from the germline V gene. The CDR3 is made up of 15 amino acids.

The chain employs TRBV29-1 and TRBJ2-1; 7 bases are a match to TRBD2. The ends lost 4 bases at V and 0 bases at J; junction bases unmatched: 3. The CDR3 is 14 amino acids. Germline-derived CDR1 and CDR2 are SQVTM and ANQGSEA. CDR3: CSVAGRGSYNEQFF. CDR3 coding DNA: TGCAGCGTTGCTGGGAGGGGCTCCTACAATGAGCAGTTCTTC.

Only a few counts were recorded for this clonotype. V and J are TRBV24-1 and TRBJ2-1, with 7 bases lining up with TRBD2. This CDR3 comprises 17 residues. Trimming took 3 bases from V and 8 from J; bases not matched to a gene: 15. CDR1 is KGHDR, CDR2 SFDVKD, per germline. The CDR3 region is CATSDPRYGGFIDEQFF. Written as DNA, the CDR3 is TGTGCCACCAGTGATCCTCGTTACGGGGGGTTTATCGATGAGCAGTTCTTC.

This clonotype was observed a few times. The chain employs TRBV4-2 and TRBJ2-7; D might be TRBD2 (6 bases). Trimming took off 0 bases at V and 1 base at J, with 10 bases between the two ends. Germline CDR1 and CDR2: LGHNA and YNFKEQ. CDR3 length equals 15 residues. CDR3 sequence (DNA): TGTGCCAGCAGCCAAGATGGGGACTCATCCTACGAGCAGTACTTC. The encoded protein is CASSQDGDSSYEQYF.

The chain combines TRBV12-5 with TRBJ2-7; TRBD1 might be the D (5 bases). The V end was cut by 4 bases, the J end by 4 bases, with 8 bases between. The CDR3 spans 12 residues. The germline V gene encodes CDR1 LGHNT and CDR2 FRNRAP. The CDR3 nucleotides read TGTGCTAGTGGTTATGACAGATACGAGCAGTACTTC. Encoded protein: CASGYDRYEQYF.

The gene calls are TRBV12-3 or TRBV12-4 and TRBJ1-4, with D unclear. Trimming took off 7 bases at V and 8 bases at J, with 14 bases between the two ends. The CDR3 length is 13 residues. The CDR3 reads CASTPSPREKLFF. The CDR3 DNA is TGTGCCAGCACCCCGTCCCCCCGCGAAAAACTGTTTTTT.

The chain couples TRBV20-1 to TRBJ2-3, with 12 bases that match TRBD2. CDR1 is DFQATT and CDR2 is SNEGSKA in the germline V gene (reference sequence). The junction had 4 bases not matched to a gene; V was cut back by 5 bases and J by 4 bases. The CDR3 is 14 residues long. The CDR3 region has the DNA TGCAGTGCTTTTCTAGCGGGAGGGGCAGATACGCAGTATTTT. Protein product: CSAFLAGGADTQYF.

Only a few counts were recorded for this clonotype. The V call is TRBV24-1, the J call TRBJ2-7; 7 nucleotides match TRBD1. The CDR3 covers 13 residues. CDR1 is KGHDR, CDR2 SFDVKD, per germline. The trim removed 4 bases at V and 7 bases at J, leaving 6 bases unmatched. Written as DNA, the CDR3 is TGTGCCACCAGTGACCTTGACAGGGAGGAGCAGTACTTC. Its protein is CATSDLDREEQYF.

This clonotype was counted ten times or more. Sequence at one end of the junction differs from germline and may be a read error. The chain couples TRBV7-7 to TRBJ2-2; 7 nucleotides match TRBD1. The CDR3 has 14 residues. In germline, CDR1 is SSHAT, CDR2 FNYEAQ (reference sequence). The CDR3 nucleotides read TGTGCTAGCAGTTGGGACAGAAACACCGGGGAGCTGTTTTTT. This encodes CASSWDRNTGELFF.

This clonotype was observed many times. J is TRBJ1-1 and V is TRBV27; TRBD1 matches at 8 bases. This CDR3 has 17 amino acids. The J segment lost 3 bases and the V segment lost 6 bases, leaving 15 bases of the junction unmatched. Germline V gene data show CDR1 as MNHEY and CDR2 as SMNVEV (reference sequence). CDR3 coding DNA: TGTGCCAGCAGATCCCCCAGCCTACGGGACAGGTACACTGAAGCTTTCTTT. Its protein is CASRSPSLRDRYTEAFF.

This rearrangement joins TRBV29-1 to TRBJ2-6; D remains unclear. This CDR3 comprises 13 residues. V was shortened by 5 bases and J by 2 bases, with 7 bases between the two germline ends. Germline V gene sequence: CDR1 SQVTM, CDR2 ANQGSEA. The CDR3, as DNA: TGCAGCGTTCGCCTAACTGGGGCCAACGTCCTGACTTTC. The encoded protein is CSVRLTGANVLTF. The full variable domain, completed using reference TRBV29-1 and TRBJ2-6, is SAVISQKPSRDICQRGTSLTIQCQVDSQVTMMFWYRQQPGQSLTLIATANQGSEATYESGFVIDKFPISRPNLTFSTLTVSNMSPEDSSIYLCSVRLTGANVLTFGAGSRLTVL.

There are many counts of this clonotype. V and J are TRBV6-5 and TRBJ2-7; perhaps TRBD2 as D (6 bases). Trimming shortened V by 0 bases and J by 3 bases, and 9 bases separated the two germline ends. Looked up from germline, CDR1 is MNHEY and CDR2 is SVGAGI. There are 14 residues in the CDR3. CDR3 in DNA: TGTGCCAGCAGTTACTCTGGGGGGTTCTACGAGCAGTACTTC. It encodes CASSYSGGFYEQYF.

The chain combines TRBV25-1 with TRBJ2-2, with 8 bases that match TRBD1. V gave up 4 bases and J gave up 15 bases; unmatched junction bases: 4. CDR3 length equals 11 residues. In germline, CDR1 is MGHDK, CDR2 SYGVNS. CDR3 nucleotides: TGTGCCAGCAGTGGGACAGGGACGGTGTTTTTT. Amino acids: CASSGTGTVFF.

The sample holds a few counts of this clonotype. The CDR3 nucleotides are TGTGCCAGCAGCTTAAATATGGGGTTGGCCGGGGAGCTGTTTTTT. Translation gives CASSLNMGLAGELFF. The J gene is TRBJ2-2, the V gene TRBV7-2; D unresolved. V lost 2 bases and J lost 6, with 13 bases in between. Germline V CDR1 and CDR2: SGHTA, FQGNSA. The CDR3 consists of 15 residues.

This clonotype was seen more than once but under ten times. This CDR3 reads CAIARGRGGTERTDTQYF. In DNA, the CDR3 is TGTGCCATCGCTCGAGGGAGGGGCGGAACTGAGCGCACAGATACGCAGTATTTT. The rearrangement uses TRBV10-3 and TRBJ2-3; TRBD2 matches 7 bases. After removal of 8 bases from V and 1 base from J, the junction contained 18 bases not matched to a gene. The germline CDR1 and CDR2 sequences are ENHRY and SYGVKD. The CDR3 extends over 18 amino acids.

This clonotype was detected many times. The chain employs TRBV5-1 and TRBJ1-5; no definite D call. CDR1 SGHRS and CDR2 YFSETQ come from the germline V gene. The V and J ends lost 2 bases and 7 bases respectively, with 13 bases between them. CDR3 length: 14 amino acids. The CDR3 protein is CASSFNRTEQPQHF. The CDR3 region has the DNA TGCGCCAGCAGCTTCAATAGGACGGAACAGCCCCAGCATTTT. Full variable domain (rest looked up from reference TRBV5-1 and TRBJ1-5): KAGVTQTPRYLIKTRGQQVTLSCSPISGHRSVSWYQQTPGQGLQFLFEYFSETQRNKGNFPGRFSGRQFSNSRSEMNVSTLELGDSALYLCASSFNRTEQPQHFGDGTRLSIL.

This clonotype has more than one count but fewer than ten. The chain uses TRBV13 and TRBJ2-1; 7 nucleotides align to TRBD2. This CDR3 region has 16 residues. Germline values: CDR1 PRHDT, CDR2 FYEKMQ (reference sequence). V lost 3 bases to trimming and J lost 3 bases; unmatched junction nucleotides: 8. The CDR3 loop is CASSFRRASGYNEQFF. In DNA form, the CDR3 reads TGTGCCAGCAGCTTCCGGCGGGCTAGCGGCTACAATGAGCAGTTCTTC.